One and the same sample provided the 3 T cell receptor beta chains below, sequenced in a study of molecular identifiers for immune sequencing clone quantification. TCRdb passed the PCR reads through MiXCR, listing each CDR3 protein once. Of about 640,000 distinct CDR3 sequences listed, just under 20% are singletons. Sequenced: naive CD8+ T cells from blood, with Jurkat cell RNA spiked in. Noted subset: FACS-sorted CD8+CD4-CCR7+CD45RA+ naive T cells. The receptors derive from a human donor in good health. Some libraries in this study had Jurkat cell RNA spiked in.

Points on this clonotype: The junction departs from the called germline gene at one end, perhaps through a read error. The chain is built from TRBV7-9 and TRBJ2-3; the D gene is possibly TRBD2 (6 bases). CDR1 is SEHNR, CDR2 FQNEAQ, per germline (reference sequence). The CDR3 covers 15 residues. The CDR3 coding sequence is TGTGCCAGCAGCTTAACGGGGGAGAGCACAGATGCGCAGTATTTT. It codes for CASSLTGESTDAQYF.

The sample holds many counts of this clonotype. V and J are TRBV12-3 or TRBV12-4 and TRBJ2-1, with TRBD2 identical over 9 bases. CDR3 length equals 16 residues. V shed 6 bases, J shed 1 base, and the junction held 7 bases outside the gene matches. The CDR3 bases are TGTGCCAGCAGCCCGAGGACTAGCGTTTCCTACAATGAGCAGTTCTTC. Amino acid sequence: CASSPRTSVSYNEQFF.

The CDR3 reads CASSPTASYNSPLHF. The CDR3 DNA reads as TGTGCCAGCAGCCCAACAGCCTCCTATAATTCACCCCTCCACTTT. V is TRBV7-9 and J is TRBJ1-6, with unresolved D. CDR1 and CDR2 (germline): SEHNR, FQNEAQ (reference sequence). The CDR3 spans 15 residues. The V end lost 5 bases, the J end lost 0 bases, and 8 bases lay between the germline ends.